These T cell receptor beta chains were read from a single sample in a study of blood T cell repertoires in COVID-19. The method was immunoSEQ multiplex PCR; TCRdb's version includes in-frame clones alone and lacks a portion of them. The sample has approximately 390,000 clones, 88% seen once; the top ten hold roughly 2%. The sequencing input was PBMCs or T cells enriched from blood (not recorded which). The receptors come from a woman in her 40s with acute COVID-19. The conserved cysteine and the conserved F or W are not part of the CDR3 here. The D gene is left open where the match is weak.

j_gene	v_gene	d_gene	CDR3aa
TRBJ1-2	TRBV12-3/TRBV12-4	NA	ASSGFGYGYT
TRBJ1-2	TRBV3-1/TRBV3-2	NA	ASSQDRGSTGYT
TRBJ2-3	TRBV5-4	TRBD2	ASSLSATSGGRDTQY
TRBJ1-6	TRBV9	NA	ASSPRVDNSPLH
TRBJ2-3	TRBV7-7	NA	ASSLSPLGPDTQY
TRBJ2-5	TRBV3-1/TRBV3-2	TRBD2	ASSQSGGAETQY
TRBJ1-1	TRBV7-8	TRBD1	ASSLTGGRNTEAF
TRBJ1-3	TRBV10-3	TRBD1	ASKETGGQGNTIY
TRBJ1-1	TRBV30	NA	AWRRGAWTEAF
TRBJ2-2	TRBV5-1	TRBD2	ASSLMPPNSGGAPTGELF
TRBJ2-2	TRBV5-4	NA	ASSTPYSNTGELF
TRBJ1-5	TRBV30	NA	AWSVQTDNQPQH
TRBJ1-3	TRBV10-3	TRBD1	AISEDRQGTNTIY
TRBJ1-5	TRBV19	NA	ASSKDGDQPQH
TRBJ2-7	TRBV7-9	TRBD1	ASSPGTTGDSYEQY
TRBJ2-3	TRBV30	TRBD2	AWGAGGADTQY
TRBJ1-1	TRBV11-2	NA	ASSLGAERTEAF
TRBJ2-1	TRBV6-5	TRBD2	ASSTGLAGGNEQF